These 12 T cell receptor beta chains were all obtained from the same sample, sequenced in a study of glioma-infiltrating T cells. TCR alpha and beta CDR3 regions were amplified from RNA using iRepertoire nested multiplex PCR. Each CDR3 protein gets one entry after TCRdb re-called the multiplex PCR reads with MiXCR. The table has 100,000 to 150,000 distinct CDR3 sequences, 24% seen once. Sequencing was done on a sample of glioma tissue, nonneoplastic brain tissue, or PBMCs (not recorded which). These receptors came from a human donor with low-grade glioma or glioblastoma, undergoing nonglioma brain surgery, or in good health (not recorded which).

V usage is TRBV18 and J usage is TRBJ1-1, with D perhaps TRBD1 (5 bases). V was trimmed by 3 bases and J by 6 bases, leaving 8 bases between them. The CDR3 covers 12 residues. Germline values: CDR1 KGHSH, CDR2 LQKENI. CDR3 sequence (DNA): TGTGCCAGCTCACCTGGGACCTCTGAAGCTTTCTTT. As protein: CASSPGTSEAFF.

This clonotype was picked up a small number of times. The chain is built from TRBV7-9 and TRBJ2-1, with 12 bases lining up with TRBD2. Trimming cost V 4 bases and J 4 bases; bases outside gene matches: 5. Germline values: CDR1 SEHNR, CDR2 FQNEAQ (reference sequence). CDR3 length: 16 residues. Written as DNA, the CDR3 is TGTGCCAGCAGCTCCCGACTAGCGGGGGTTTACAATGAGCAGTTCTTC. Its protein product is CASSSRLAGVYNEQFF.

Many counts were recorded for this clonotype. The chain employs TRBV27 and TRBJ2-1; TRBD1 matches at 7 bases. The CDR3 has 17 amino acids. Trimming cost V 2 bases and J 4 bases; bases outside gene matches: 11. CDR1 is MNHEY and CDR2 is SMNVEV in the germline V gene (reference sequence). The CDR3 nucleotides are TGTGCCAGCAGTTTAGACTCCCTAGCAGGGGGTTACAATGAGCAGTTCTTC. Its protein is CASSLDSLAGGYNEQFF.

On this clonotype itself: Given a much more abundant clone one base away, this may be a read error. The V and J genes are TRBV20-1 and TRBJ1-2, with a weak D call TRBD1 (5 bases). CDR1 and CDR2 from the germline V gene are DFQATT and SNEGSKA (reference sequence). The CDR3 is made up of 13 amino acids. This chain's CDR3 is CSAAMGTNYGNTF. CDR3 DNA sequence: TGCAGTGCTGCCATGGGGACTAACTATGGCAACACCTTC.

This clonotype appeared many times. V and J are TRBV7-2 and TRBJ2-3; D remains ambiguous. Germline-derived CDR1 and CDR2 are SGHTA and FQGNSA. Trimming removed 1 base at V and 1 base at J, with 9 bases between. The CDR3 is 15 amino acids. CDR3 sequence (DNA): TGTGCCAGCAGCTTAGGATTACCTGGCACAGATACGCAGTATTTT. Translation: CASSLGLPGTDTQYF.

This clonotype was picked up a small number of times. The chain carries TRBV2 and TRBJ2-1; the D gene could be TRBD1 or TRBD2 (5 bases each). The V end lost 6 bases, the J end lost 9 bases, and 15 bases lay between the germline ends. The CDR3 consists of 13 residues. Looked up from germline, CDR1 is SNHLY and CDR2 is FYNNEI. The CDR3: CASRVEFGGEQFF. The CDR3 nucleotides are TGTGCCAGCAGGGTCGAGTTTGGGGGTGAGCAGTTCTTC.

The V gene is TRBV18, the J gene TRBJ2-7, with D maybe TRBD1 (5 bases). Germline loops: CDR1 KGHSH, CDR2 LQKENI. The CDR3 extends over 14 amino acids. V gave up 3 bases and J gave up 0 bases, with 9 bases separating them. The CDR3 is CASSPRQISYEQYV. In DNA, the CDR3 is TGTGCCAGCTCACCGCGACAGATCTCCTACGAGCAGTACGTC.

In this sample, this clonotype turned up once. V gene TRBV9 combines with J gene TRBJ1-6, with D hard to call. V lost 0 bases and J lost 10, with 11 bases in between. The CDR3 is 14 residues long. Germline V CDR1 and CDR2: SGDLS, YYNGEE. CDR3 coding DNA: TGTGCCAGCAGCGTAGCTGCCCTGGACTCACCCCTCCACTTT. Amino acid sequence: CASSVAALDSPLHF.

This chain joins TRBV6-6 and TRBJ2-1, with D possibly matching TRBD2 (5 bases). Germline V CDR1 and CDR2: MNHNY, SVGAGI (reference sequence). V lost 0 bases and J 0 bases, leaving 12 bases between the germline ends. This CDR3 is 17 amino acids long. The CDR3 DNA reads TGTGCCAGCAGTTACTCTTGGATGGGGAGCTCCTACAATGAGCAGTTCTTC. Translated: CASSYSWMGSSYNEQFF.

The CDR3 loop reads CAWSVLPASTDTQYF. CDR3 nucleotides: TGTGCCTGGAGTGTATTGCCAGCTAGCACAGATACGCAGTATTTT. The V and J genes are TRBV30 and TRBJ2-3; no reliable D call. The CDR3 totals 15 residues. Trimming stripped 0 bases from V and 0 bases from J, with 10 bases between. Germline loops: CDR1 GTSNPN, CDR2 SVGIG (reference sequence).

This clonotype was found many times. This chain uses TRBV6-1 with TRBJ2-7; a weak D match, TRBD2 (5 bases). CDR3 length equals 14 residues. V was cut by 6 bases and J by 3 bases, with 15 bases left in between. Germline V gene lookup returns CDR1 MNHNS and CDR2 SASEGT. CDR3 nucleotide sequence: TGTGCCAGCAGACTCGCGGACTCCCACTACGAGCAGTACGTC. Protein: CASRLADSHYEQYV.

This clonotype was counted at least ten times. The V call is TRBV18, the J call TRBJ2-1, with D tentatively TRBD1 (6 bases). Trimming took 3 bases from V and 0 from J, leaving 15 bases between them. The CDR3 loop spans 17 amino acids. Germline V gene lookup returns CDR1 KGHSH and CDR2 LQKENI. CDR3 loop: CASSPAIGQSSYNEQFF. DNA of the CDR3: TGTGCCAGCTCACCCGCCATAGGACAGAGCTCCTACAATGAGCAGTTCTTC.